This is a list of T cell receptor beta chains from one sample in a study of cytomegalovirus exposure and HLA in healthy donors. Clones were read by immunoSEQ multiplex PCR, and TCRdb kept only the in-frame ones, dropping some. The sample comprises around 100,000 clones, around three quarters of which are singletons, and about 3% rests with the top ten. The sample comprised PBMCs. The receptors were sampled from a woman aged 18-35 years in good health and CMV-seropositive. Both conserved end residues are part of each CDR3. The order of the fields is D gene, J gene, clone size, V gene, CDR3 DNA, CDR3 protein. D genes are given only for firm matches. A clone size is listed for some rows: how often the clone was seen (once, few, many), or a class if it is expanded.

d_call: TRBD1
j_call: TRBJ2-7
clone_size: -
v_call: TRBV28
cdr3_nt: TGTGCCAGCGAGAGGGACAGGTATGCCTACGAGCAGTACTTC
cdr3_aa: CASERDRYAYEQYF

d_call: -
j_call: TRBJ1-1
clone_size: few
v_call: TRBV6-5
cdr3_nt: TGTGCCAGCAGTTACGGTGAACAGAACACTGAAGCTTTCTTT
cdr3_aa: CASSYGEQNTEAFF

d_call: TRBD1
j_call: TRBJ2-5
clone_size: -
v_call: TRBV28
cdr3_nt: TGTGCCAGCAGTTTAAAAGGGGGCGAGACCCAGTACTTC
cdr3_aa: CASSLKGGETQYF

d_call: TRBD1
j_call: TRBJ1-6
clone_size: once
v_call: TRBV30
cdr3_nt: TGTGCCTGGAGTGTACGACAGGGGGATTCACCCCTCCACTTT
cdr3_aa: CAWSVRQGDSPLHF

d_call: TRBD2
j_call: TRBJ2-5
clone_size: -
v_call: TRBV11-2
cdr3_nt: TGTGCCAGCTCACGATTAGCGGGAGTAGAGACCCAGTACTTC
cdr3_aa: CASSRLAGVETQYF

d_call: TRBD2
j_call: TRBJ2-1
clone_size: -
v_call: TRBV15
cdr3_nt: TGTGCCACCAGCAGAAGACTAGCGGGGAACAATGAGCAGTTCTTC
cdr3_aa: CATSRRLAGNNEQFF

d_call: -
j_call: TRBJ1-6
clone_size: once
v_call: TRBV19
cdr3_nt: TGTGCCAGTAGTCCCTCGGCAGTGGACAACTATAATTCACCCCTCCACTTT
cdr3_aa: CASSPSAVDNYNSPLHF

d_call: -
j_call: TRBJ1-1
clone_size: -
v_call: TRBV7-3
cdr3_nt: TGTGCCAGCAGCTTATCCCGGGGGGGTGCAGGTCGTATTCAGTTTGGGAACACTGAAGCTTTCTTT
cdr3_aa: CASSLSRGGAGRIQFGNTEAFF

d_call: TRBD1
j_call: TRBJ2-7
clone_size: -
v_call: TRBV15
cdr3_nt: TGTGCCACCAGCTCCGGGACAGGGATATACGAGCAGTACTTC
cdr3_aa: CATSSGTGIYEQYF

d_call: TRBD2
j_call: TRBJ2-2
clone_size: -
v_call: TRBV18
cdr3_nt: TGTGCCAGCTCACCAAATAGCGGGAGGTCTAACGGGGAGCTGTTTTTT
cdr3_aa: CASSPNSGRSNGELFF

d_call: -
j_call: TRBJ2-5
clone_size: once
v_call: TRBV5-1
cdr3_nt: TGCGCCAGCAGCTTGTTGGGTAGCGGACAAGAGACCCAGTACTTC
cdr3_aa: CASSLLGSGQETQYF

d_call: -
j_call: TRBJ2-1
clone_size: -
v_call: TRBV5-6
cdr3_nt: TGTGCCAGCAGCTTGAGTGGCGTTGTTGCAGGGGCGGATGAGCAGTTCTTC
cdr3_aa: CASSLSGVVAGADEQFF

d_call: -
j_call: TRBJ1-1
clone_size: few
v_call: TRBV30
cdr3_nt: TGTGCCTGGAGTGAAAGGGGTTTCCCGGAAGCTTTCTTT
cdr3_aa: CAWSERGFPEAFF

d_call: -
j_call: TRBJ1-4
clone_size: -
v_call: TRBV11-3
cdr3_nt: TGTGCCAGCAGTCTAAGGGGGGGTGAAAAACTGTTTTTT
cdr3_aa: CASSLRGGEKLFF

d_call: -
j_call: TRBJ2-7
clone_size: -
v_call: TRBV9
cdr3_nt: TGTGCCAGCAGCGTAGGGACTACCTCCTACGAGCAGTACTTC
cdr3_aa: CASSVGTTSYEQYF

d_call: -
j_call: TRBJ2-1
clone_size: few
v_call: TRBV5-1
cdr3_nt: TGCGCCAGCAGCCCCGGGAATGAGCAGTTCTTC
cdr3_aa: CASSPGNEQFF

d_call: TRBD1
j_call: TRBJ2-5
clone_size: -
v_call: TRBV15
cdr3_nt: TGTGCCACCAGCAGAGATCCGGGACAGCAAGAGACCCAGTACTTC
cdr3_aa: CATSRDPGQQETQYF

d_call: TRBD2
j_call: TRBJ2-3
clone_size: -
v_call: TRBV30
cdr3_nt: TGTGCCTGGAGTGGCGGGACTAGCGGGAGGGCCGGAGATACGCAGTATTTT
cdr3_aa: CAWSGGTSGRAGDTQYF

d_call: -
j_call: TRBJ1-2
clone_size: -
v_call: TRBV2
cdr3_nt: TGTGCCAGCAGTGATGGGGCGGGGGACTATGGCTACACCTTC
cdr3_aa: CASSDGAGDYGYTF

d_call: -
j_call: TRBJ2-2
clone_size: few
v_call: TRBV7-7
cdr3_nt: TGTGCTAGCAGCCTTCAGGGGCCCACCGGGGAGCTGTTTTTT
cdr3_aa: CASSLQGPTGELFF

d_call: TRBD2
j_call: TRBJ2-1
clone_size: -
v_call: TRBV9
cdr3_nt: TGTGCCAGCAGCGTAGCTAGCGGGATCTCCTACAATGAGCAGTTCTTC
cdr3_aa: CASSVASGISYNEQFF

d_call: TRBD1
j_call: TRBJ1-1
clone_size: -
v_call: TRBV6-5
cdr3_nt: TGTGCCAGCAGCCGGACAGGGGACACTGAAGCTTTCTTT
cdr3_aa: CASSRTGDTEAFF

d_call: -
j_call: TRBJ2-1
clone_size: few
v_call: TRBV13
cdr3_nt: TGTGCCAGCAGCTCCCGCCGCGTGGATGAGCAGTTCTTC
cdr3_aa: CASSSRRVDEQFF

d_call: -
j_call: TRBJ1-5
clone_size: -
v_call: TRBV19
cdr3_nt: TGTGCCAGTAGTATCACAGGGAATCAGCCCCAGCATTTT
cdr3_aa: CASSITGNQPQHF

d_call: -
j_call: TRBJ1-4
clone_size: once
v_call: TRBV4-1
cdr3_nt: TGCGCCAGCAGCCCTGGGGGGGCAGGAAAACTGTTTTTT
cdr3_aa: CASSPGGAGKLFF

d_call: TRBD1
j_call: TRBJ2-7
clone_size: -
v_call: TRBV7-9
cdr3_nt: TGTGCCAGCAGCTTAGGGACAGGGTTTAATATCCTCCTTTTC
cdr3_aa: CASSLGTGFNILLF

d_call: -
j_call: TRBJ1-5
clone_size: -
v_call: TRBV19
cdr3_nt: TGTGCCAGTAGTGGGTCCGGGTTATCGAGTCAGCCCCAGCATTTT
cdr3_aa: CASSGSGLSSQPQHF

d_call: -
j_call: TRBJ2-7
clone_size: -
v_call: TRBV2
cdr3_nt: TGTGCCAGCAGTGGGGACACTGCCGAGCAGTACTTC
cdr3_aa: CASSGDTAEQYF

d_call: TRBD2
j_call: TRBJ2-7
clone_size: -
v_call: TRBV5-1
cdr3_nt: TGCGCCAGCCGCGTCGGACTAGCGGGAAACGAGTACTTC
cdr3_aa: CASRVGLAGNEYF

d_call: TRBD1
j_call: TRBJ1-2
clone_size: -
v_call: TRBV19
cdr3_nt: TGTGCCAGTAGTATGGGACAGGGGGTGGGGTATGGCTACACCTTC
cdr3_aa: CASSMGQGVGYGYTF

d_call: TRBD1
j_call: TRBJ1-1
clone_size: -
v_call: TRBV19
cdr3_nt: TGTGCCAGTAGTTTCGGGACAGGGGTAGGCACTGAAGCTTTCTTT
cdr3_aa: CASSFGTGVGTEAFF

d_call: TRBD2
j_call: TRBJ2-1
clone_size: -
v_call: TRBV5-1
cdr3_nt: TGCGCCAGCAGCCAATCCCAAGTAGCGGGAGTTGCCTACAATGAGCAGTTCTTC
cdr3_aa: CASSQSQVAGVAYNEQFF

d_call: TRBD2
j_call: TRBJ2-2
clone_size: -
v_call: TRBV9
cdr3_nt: TGTGCCAGCAGCGGTCTAGCGGGAGGGCCCTCCGGGGAGCTGTTTTTT
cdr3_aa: CASSGLAGGPSGELFF

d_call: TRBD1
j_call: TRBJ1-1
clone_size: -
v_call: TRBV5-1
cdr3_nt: TGCGCCAGCAGCTTGACAGGGGGAAAAAGGGAAGCTTTCTTT
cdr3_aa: CASSLTGGKREAFF